Listed here is a single T cell receptor (beta chain). The antigen is not known. These data originate in a study of blood T cells in healthy people across ages. Study-wide results and caveats: Both naive CD4+ cell counts and diversity were greater in long-lived donors than in aged donors.

Together with a sample-barcoded 5' primer, a J-beta primer mix was included in a second PCR lasting about 6 to 11 cycles. All cDNA molecules were each tagged by a template-switch adaptor with 12 random nucleotides. MiXCR was run by TCRdb on the 5' RACE reads, yielding one entry per CDR3 protein. The repertoire holds about 1.4 million distinct CDR3 sequences, with 55% to 75% as singletons. Isolating PBMCs gave at least 6 million of these cells per sample. V was pared by 5 bases and J by 7 bases, with 10 bases of the junction left unmatched. This CDR3 is built from 15 residues. Germline CDR1 and CDR2: DFQATT and SNEGSKA (reference sequence).

Sequencing was performed on blood. This sequence joins TRBV20-1 and TRBJ2-1, with 11 nucleotides matching TRBD2. The clonotype originates from a young man in good health. CDR3: CSAESRLAGHNEQFF. The CDR3 DNA reads TGCAGTGCTGAGAGTAGACTAGCGGGGCATAATGAGCAGTTCTTC.